A selection of T cell receptor beta chains follows, all from one sample in a study of vaccination and CD4 T cells after COVID-19. What these receptors recognize is not known. MiXCR, run by TCRdb on the PCR reads, gives a single entry per CDR3 protein. The sample includes some 5,200 distinct CDR3 sequences, roughly 27% of them seen just once. Sequencing used CD4+ T cells from blood, cultured in vitro, obtained after SARS-CoV-2 vaccination. These receptors were obtained from a human donor who had recovered from COVID-19. The CDR3 runs from the conserved cysteine through the conserved F or W. D genes are given only for firm matches. Rows give clone size only sometimes, using once, few, many, or a class for an expanded clone.

CASRPRTGGLGNTEAFF TGTGCCAGTAGGCCCCGGACAGGAGGGCTTGGGAACACTGAAGCTTTCTTT TRBJ1-1 TRBV19 - TRBD1
CASSRQTGGSYEQYF TGTGCCAGTAGTAGGCAGACAGGGGGCTCCTACGAGCAGTACTTC TRBJ2-7 TRBV19 - TRBD1
CASSLARGDNYGYTF TGTGCCAGCAGCTTAGCCAGGGGGGATAACTATGGCTACACCTTC TRBJ1-2 TRBV7-9 - TRBD1
CAISPPNSGSSYEQYF TGTGCCATCAGCCCGCCGAACAGCGGCTCTTCCTACGAGCAGTACTTC TRBJ2-7 TRBV10-3 - -
CASRPDRTGAYEQYF TGTGCCAGCAGACCGGACAGGACAGGGGCCTACGAGCAGTACTTC TRBJ2-7 TRBV5-8 - TRBD1
CASSPKTSGRAADTQYF TGTGCCAGCAGCCCTAAGACTAGCGGGAGGGCCGCAGATACGCAGTATTTT TRBJ2-3 TRBV7-2 medium-sized TRBD2
CASSLGYPNEQFF TGTGCCAGCAGCTTGGGCTATCCCAATGAGCAGTTCTTC TRBJ2-1 TRBV7-9 few -
CASSRQGSYEQYF TGTGCCAGCAGTAGACAGGGGAGCTACGAGCAGTACTTC TRBJ2-7 TRBV6-1 few TRBD1
CASSPPWDSLDSYNEQFF TGTGCCAGCAGCCCGCCCTGGGACAGTTTAGACTCCTACAATGAGCAGTTCTTC TRBJ2-1 TRBV7-9 - TRBD1
CASKRTGADSPLHF TGTGCCAGCAAAAGGACAGGGGCGGATTCACCCCTCCACTTT TRBJ1-6 TRBV27 few TRBD1
CATSGAQGIGNQPQHF TGTGCCACCAGTGGTGCCCAGGGGATTGGCAATCAGCCCCAGCATTTT TRBJ1-5 TRBV24-1 - -
CASTRGNQPQHF TGTGCCAGCACGAGGGGCAATCAGCCCCAGCATTTT TRBJ1-5 TRBV6-2/TRBV6-3 - -
CASSLEYWGVQGYTF TGTGCCAGCAGCTTAGAATATTGGGGGGTGCAAGGCTACACCTTC TRBJ1-2 TRBV7-9 few -
CSAPRAGGPDTQYF TGCAGTGCTCCCAGGGCAGGGGGACCAGATACGCAGTATTTT TRBJ2-3 TRBV20-1 medium-sized TRBD1
CAISGTSGSYEQYF TGTGCCATCAGTGGGACTAGCGGGAGTTACGAGCAGTACTTC TRBJ2-7 TRBV10-3 - TRBD2
CASSHNSNQPQHF TGTGCCAGCAGCCATAATAGCAATCAGCCCCAGCATTTT TRBJ1-5 TRBV27 few -
CSARSRGSGNQPQHF TGCAGTGCTAGATCACGGGGTTCCGGCAATCAGCCCCAGCATTTT TRBJ1-5 TRBV20-1 large -
CASTVGQANTGELFF TGTGCCAGCACTGTAGGACAGGCGAACACCGGGGAGCTGTTTTTT TRBJ2-2 TRBV28 - TRBD1
CAINRDGGYGYTF TGTGCCATCAATCGGGACGGGGGCTATGGCTACACCTTC TRBJ1-2 TRBV10-3 few -
CASSFLGEETQYF TGTGCTAGCAGCTTTTTGGGGGAGGAGACCCAGTACTTC TRBJ2-5 TRBV7-7 medium-sized -
CASSLWSTASYNEQFF TGTGCCAGCAGCTTATGGTCGACAGCCTCCTACAATGAGCAGTTCTTC TRBJ2-1 TRBV7-2 - -
CASSVGGSGGHQETQYF TGTGCCAGCAGTGTGGGTGGTAGCGGGGGGCACCAAGAGACCCAGTACTTC TRBJ2-5 TRBV25-1 - TRBD2
CASSGPGTGGTEAFF TGTGCCAGCAGCGGTCCCGGGACAGGAGGCACTGAAGCTTTCTTT TRBJ1-1 TRBV11-2 - TRBD1
CSARPGTSGTYNEQFF TGCAGTGCTAGACCCGGGACTAGCGGCACCTACAATGAGCAGTTCTTC TRBJ2-1 TRBV20-1 - TRBD2
CASSFGGALSTDTQYF TGTGCCAGCAGTTTTGGCGGAGCCTTAAGCACAGATACGCAGTATTTT TRBJ2-3 TRBV28 - -
CSARDRLAGINEQYF TGCAGTGCTAGGGACCGACTAGCGGGGATAAACGAGCAGTACTTC TRBJ2-7 TRBV20-1 - TRBD2
CASSAGIDQPQHF TGCGCCAGCAGTGCAGGGATCGATCAGCCCCAGCATTTT TRBJ1-5 TRBV10-1 - -
CSARDPGTSGSGDEQYF TGCAGTGCTAGAGACCCAGGGACTAGCGGGAGTGGGGACGAGCAGTACTTC TRBJ2-7 TRBV20-1 medium-sized TRBD2
CASSVGQAYEQYF TGTGCCAGCAGCGTCGGACAGGCCTACGAGCAGTACTTC TRBJ2-7 TRBV7-8 medium-sized TRBD1
CASSQAAGGADTQYF TGCGCCAGCAGCCAAGCGGCGGGAGGGGCAGATACGCAGTATTTT TRBJ2-3 TRBV4-3 - TRBD2
CASSPSSDTQYF TGTGCCAGCAGCCCCTCTTCGGATACGCAGTATTTT TRBJ2-3 TRBV6-1 few -
CASSLCRPGRTDTQYF TGTGCCAGCAGTTTATGCCGTCCAGGGAGGACAGATACGCAGTATTTT TRBJ2-3 TRBV28 - -
CASRGGGLGSYEQYF TGTGCCAGCAGGGGGGGAGGCCTAGGATCCTACGAGCAGTACTTC TRBJ2-7 TRBV7-2 medium-sized -
CASSSGTSGSVNEQFF TGTGCCAGCAGCTCAGGGACTAGCGGGAGTGTCAATGAGCAGTTCTTC TRBJ2-1 TRBV7-9 few TRBD2
CASSLTGGRGNQPQHF TGTGCCAGCAGTCTCACAGGGGGGAGAGGCAATCAGCCCCAGCATTTT TRBJ1-5 TRBV6-1 - TRBD1
CSARGKGEQYF TGCAGTGCTAGGGGCAAAGGCGAGCAGTACTTC TRBJ2-7 TRBV20-1 large -
CASSDSRGSGYTF TGTGCCAGCAGTGATAGCAGGGGAAGTGGCTACACCTTC TRBJ1-2 TRBV25-1 few -
CASSWTGDPTDTQYF TGTGCCAGTAGTTGGACAGGGGACCCCACAGATACGCAGTATTTT TRBJ2-3 TRBV19 - TRBD1
CASSLTPNRETQYF TGTGCCAGCAGCTTAACTCCGAACAGGGAGACCCAGTACTTC TRBJ2-5 TRBV7-6 medium-sized -
CASSLDFFTTGVGQETQYF TGTGCCAGCAGCTTAGACTTCTTTACGACAGGGGTCGGCCAAGAGACCCAGTACTTC TRBJ2-5 TRBV11-2 - TRBD1
CSARTSFVGSYEQYF TGCAGTGCTAGGACAAGTTTCGTCGGCTCCTACGAGCAGTACTTC TRBJ2-7 TRBV20-1 few -
CASSYSDGYTF TGTGCCAGCAGTTACTCCGATGGCTACACCTTC TRBJ1-2 TRBV6-5 few -
CASSLAGIGAFF TGTGCCAGCAGTTTGGCAGGGATCGGGGCTTTCTTT TRBJ1-1 TRBV28 - -
CASSSHSSGSFSYNEQFF TGTGCCAGCAGCTCCCATAGTAGCGGGAGTTTCTCCTACAATGAGCAGTTCTTC TRBJ2-1 TRBV7-2 - TRBD2
CASSLGHEAFF TGTGCCAGCAGCTTAGGACACGAGGCTTTCTTT TRBJ1-1 TRBV7-9 - -
CSARTHTDTQYF TGCAGTGCTAGAACGCACACAGATACGCAGTATTTT TRBJ2-3 TRBV20-1 few -
CASSRQEGYEQYF TGCGCCAGCAGCCGACAGGAGGGCTACGAGCAGTACTTC TRBJ2-7 TRBV4-1 few -